The clone carrying this T cell receptor beta chain has only a few counts. The target antigen is unknown. This entry is derived from a study of cytomegalovirus exposure and HLA in healthy donors. Overall study findings and caveats: Apparent HLA restriction characterized most CMV-associated TCR beta chains in a later analysis.

These donors counted as nominally healthy when sampled, but unrecorded immune exposures were likely. Germline-derived CDR1 and CDR2 are SGHRS and YFSETQ. The CDR3 spans 13 residues. V lost 4 bases to trimming and J lost 7 bases; unmatched junction nucleotides: 7. PCR involved 60 Vbeta and 13 Jbeta primers. Methods used by the authors: The authors later counted tens of millions of unique TCR beta chains, around 9.9 million of them shared. The table came from immunoSEQ multiplex PCR; TCRdb's copy has only in-frame clones and leaves some out. The V and J calls and the clone size are those of that table, but D and trimming were determined from the DNA. This table has roughly 140,000 clones, 75% to 80% appearing once.

The sample was PBMCs. The V call is TRBV5-1, the J call TRBJ1-2; 7 positions match TRBD1. The clonotype comes from a woman aged 25-40 years in good health and CMV-seronegative. CDR3 in amino acids: CASSAEGASGYTF. The CDR3, as DNA: TGCGCCAGCAGCGCCGAGGGGGCGTCTGGCTACACCTTC.